A single TCR beta chain is shown here with its context. Its cognate antigen is unknown. Sequencing was performed with immunoSEQ multiplex PCR; in TCRdb, only in-frame clones are kept and a portion is missing. The sample lists about 320,000 clones, roughly 86% occurring once. Treatment denoted: roughly 20 received Ad26.COV2.S at low or high dose, single or two shots; about five received placebo; per-sample allocation not given. Following the first vaccine or placebo injection, samples were taken on day 63. The record originates from a study of Ad26.COV2.S vaccination and SARS-CoV-2 variants. On the study more broadly: Once or twice, 56 days apart, Ad26.COV2.S was delivered intramuscularly. General study points: Measurement of non-spike TCR breadth gave similar results in vaccine and placebo recipients. Total T cell responses, in the TCR breadth and depth analyses, may have been underestimated. Vaccine recipients had higher spike-specific TCR breadth than placebo recipients.

This specimen consisted of peripheral blood, obtained in a trial of Ad26.COV2.S vaccine versus placebo. This clonotype originated in a person between 18 and 65 years old who received the Ad26.COV2.S COVID-19 vaccine or a placebo.

The CDR3 loop reads CASSRDRDSGNTIYF. CDR3 DNA: TGTGCCAGCAGCCGGGACAGGGATTCTGGAAACACCATATATTTT. This chain joins TRBV5-4 and TRBJ1-3; 9 nucleotides agree with TRBD1. CDR1 and CDR2 (germline): SGHNT, YYREEE (reference sequence). J was trimmed by 1 base and V by 4 bases; bases with no gene match: 3. The CDR3 spans 15 residues.